Following are 20 T cell receptor beta chains from one sample sequenced in a study of T cell repertoires in cytomegalovirus infection (dated by TCRdb to between 2018 and 2021). No cognate antigen is known for these TCRs. The instrument was an Illumina HiSeq 1500. TCRdb reworked the public reads: Q25 trimming with fastp, MiXCR clone assembly, productive beta chains retained. All rows with the same CDR3 protein become a single entry with the most common DNA and genes. This sample is represented by approximately 600,000 distinct CDR3 sequences; under 45% of them were singletons. Around 50% of the sample is held by the ten biggest clonotypes. Sample treatment or condition, as interpreted from the label and publication: in vitro stimulation with specific CMV peptide epitopes to enrich CMV-specific T cells. The source material was cultured PBMCs, sampled from culture after CMV antigen stimulation. The receptor set was obtained from a human donor in good health (CMV status not recorded). Some clones in this sample may be carry-over from other donors' samples.

This chain uses TRBV4-2 with TRBJ1-5, with 9 bases aligning to TRBD1. The V gene end was trimmed by 3 bases and the J gene end by 5 bases; junction bases not matched to a gene: 5. Germline V gene sequence: CDR1 LGHNA, CDR2 YNFKEQ. This CDR3 has 15 amino acids. CDR3 nucleotide sequence: TGTGCCAGCAGCCAGGTACAGGGGGCGGATCAGCCCCAGCATTTT. Its translation: CASSQVQGADQPQHF.

This clonotype was seen a handful of times. V gene TRBV7-8 combines with J gene TRBJ2-2, with D possibly being TRBD2 (5 bases). The germline gives CDR1 SGHVS, CDR2 FQNEAQ. The CDR3 runs 14 residues. Trimming removed 3 bases from V and 8 bases from J, with 13 bases in between. CDR3 nucleotides: TGTGCCAGCAGCTTCTCTGGTGGAGGAGGGGAGCTGTTTTTT. Protein product: CASSFSGGGGELFF.

This clonotype was detected ten times or more. The chain employs TRBV7-2 and TRBJ2-3; tentative D call: TRBD2 (6 bases). The germline V gene encodes CDR1 SGHTA and CDR2 FQGNSA. The CDR3 length is 16 residues. V was cut by 5 bases and J by 4 bases, with 19 bases left in between. As DNA, the CDR3 is TGTGCCAGCAGCGCGGGACCGACATCTTCCTCAGATACGCAGTATTTT. Residues: CASSAGPTSSSDTQYF.

This clonotype was observed at least ten times. J is TRBJ2-3 and V is TRBV7-2; 9 bases align to TRBD1. V was pared by 5 bases and J by 4 bases, with 7 bases of the junction left unmatched. The CDR3 covers 15 residues. Per the germline V gene, CDR1 is SGHTA and CDR2 is FQGNSA. The CDR3 nucleotides read TGTGCCAGCAGCATAGGACAGGGGCTCTCAGATACGCAGTATTTT. It yields the protein CASSIGQGLSDTQYF.

In its sample, this clonotype was seen a few times. The chain uses TRBV7-6 and TRBJ2-5; D is unresolved. Germline values: CDR1 SGHVS, CDR2 FNYEAQ. The CDR3 spans 14 residues. V lost 1 base, J lost 2 bases, and 8 bases lay in between. The CDR3 sequence is CASSLGPLQETQYF. The DNA of the CDR3 is TGTGCCAGCAGCTTAGGGCCGTTACAAGAGACCCAGTACTTC.

The chain is built from TRBV7-2 and TRBJ2-1; 7 bases map to TRBD2. V was clipped by 5 bases and J by 4 bases; unmatched bases: 11. This CDR3 contains 16 residues. Germline V gene sequence: CDR1 SGHTA, CDR2 FQGNSA. This CDR3 is CASSTTGTTPYNEQFF. CDR3 nucleotide sequence: TGTGCCAGCAGCACCACCGGGACTACTCCATACAATGAGCAGTTCTTC.

V usage is TRBV7-2 and J usage is TRBJ1-6, with D tentatively TRBD1 (6 bases). Trimming removed 3 bases at V and 0 bases at J, with 21 bases between. Germline values: CDR1 SGHTA, CDR2 FQGNSA. The CDR3 covers 20 residues. Here the CDR3 reads CASSFSFGQQLSSYNSPLHF. The CDR3 DNA sequence: TGTGCCAGCAGCTTTAGTTTTGGACAGCAATTAAGCTCCTATAATTCACCCCTCCACTTT.

This clonotype was seen more than once but under ten times. J is TRBJ2-7 and V is TRBV7-9; 7 bases fit TRBD2. CDR3 size: 15 residues. V lost 5 bases to trimming and J lost 2 bases; unmatched junction nucleotides: 9. Germline V gives CDR1 SEHNR, CDR2 FQNEAQ (reference sequence). The CDR3 region has the DNA TGTGCCAGCAGCCCCACTAGCGAGAGGCCCTACGAGCAGTACTTC. Its protein product is CASSPTSERPYEQYF.

The rearrangement joins TRBV2 to TRBJ1-5; D not certain. V shed 4 bases and J shed 4 bases, with 8 bases lying between them. The length of the CDR3 is 13 residues. The V gene's germline CDR1 is SNHLY and CDR2 FYNNEI. The CDR3 nucleotides are TGTGCCAGCAGTGGGGAAACAAATCAGCCCCAGCATTTT. It yields the protein CASSGETNQPQHF.

In this sample, this clonotype turned up a few times. The chain employs TRBV7-2 and TRBJ2-7; perhaps D is TRBD1 or TRBD2 (6 bases each). V gave up 5 bases and J gave up 5 bases, with 25 bases separating them. CDR1 and CDR2 from the germline V gene are SGHTA and FQGNSA. The length of the CDR3 is 17 residues. The CDR3 here is CASSPRGGGAYVNEQYF. CDR3 nucleotide sequence: TGTGCCAGCAGCCCGCGGGGTGGGGGCGCGTATGTCAACGAGCAGTACTTC.

The V call is TRBV11-3, the J call TRBJ2-2; D possibly corresponds to TRBD2 (6 bases). V lost 1 base and J lost 6, with 9 bases in between. CDR1 is SGHNT, CDR2 YENEEA, per germline. The CDR3 consists of 14 residues. The CDR3 spells CASSLGGIAGELFF. The DNA of the CDR3 is TGTGCCAGCAGCTTAGGCGGGATAGCCGGGGAGCTGTTTTTT.

Worth noting for this clonotype: Lacking the conserved final phenylalanine or tryptophan, this CDR3 likely reflects a read error. The chain uses TRBV5-4 and TRBJ2-3; 7 positions agree with TRBD2. Germline V gives CDR1 SGHNT, CDR2 YYREEE (reference sequence). The CDR3 is made up of 18 amino acids. J gave up 2 bases and V 3 bases, and 15 bases lay outside the gene matches. CDR3 DNA: TGTGCCAGCAGCTCCCCGGTTACTAGCGAGAGGGACACAGATACGCAGTATTCT. It yields the protein CASSSPVTSERDTDTQYS.

CDR3 in DNA: TGTGCCACCAGCAGAGAGAAGGGCTTGGCGTACGAGCAGTACTTC. This codes for CATSREKGLAYEQYF. This rearrangement joins TRBV15 to TRBJ2-7; D unclear. Germline assignment: CDR1 LNHNV and CDR2 YYDKDF (reference sequence). V was pared by 0 bases and J by 4 bases, with 13 bases between. This CDR3 is 15 amino acids long.

This clonotype was counted a few times. This chain joins TRBV7-2 and TRBJ1-1, with D unclear. Trimming left V 2 bases short and J 11 bases short, with 12 bases between. There are 12 residues in the CDR3. Germline V gene lookup returns CDR1 SGHTA and CDR2 FQGNSA. CDR3 in DNA: TGTGCCAGCAGCTTACAAGGGTCCCGGGCTTTCTTT. It is translated as CASSLQGSRAFF.

This clonotype was detected ten times or more. The rearrangement links TRBV7-2 to TRBJ2-7, with 7 positions matching TRBD1. The CDR3 contains 14 residues. V trimming: 5 bases; J trimming: 6 bases; junction bases outside the gene matches: 10. Per germline, CDR1 SGHTA and CDR2 FQGNSA. CDR3 nucleotides: TGTGCCAGCAGCCGATGGGACAGTTGGGGCGAGCAGTACTTC. Translating gives CASSRWDSWGEQYF.

This clonotype was detected only a few times. The chain is built from TRBV15 and TRBJ2-5; D is undetermined. Germline values: CDR1 LNHNV, CDR2 YYDKDF (reference sequence). V was clipped by 4 bases and J by 7 bases, with 13 bases between them. The CDR3 has 13 amino acids. The CDR3 DNA reads as TGTGCCACCAGCATAGTGGACCCACGGACCCAGTACTTC. It encodes CATSIVDPRTQYF.

The sample holds a few counts of this clonotype. The rearrangement uses TRBV7-2 and TRBJ2-1; 10 bases are a match to TRBD2. V was clipped by 5 bases and J by 6 bases; unmatched bases: 10. The germline V gene has CDR1 SGHTA and CDR2 FQGNSA. The CDR3 loop spans 16 amino acids. The CDR3 DNA is TGTGCCAGCAGCCTTCAATGGACTAGCGGACTCAATGAGCAGTTCTTC. Encoded protein: CASSLQWTSGLNEQFF. The full variable domain, with the rest looked up from reference TRBV7-2 and TRBJ2-1, is GAGVSQSPSNKVTEKGKDVELRCDPISGHTALYWYRQSLGQGLEFLIYFQGNSAPDKSGLPSDRFSAERTGGSVSTLTIQRTQQEDSAVYLCASSLQWTSGLNEQFFGPGTRLTVL.

The gene calls are TRBV19 and TRBJ1-3, with D maybe TRBD1 (5 bases). From germline, CDR1 is LNHDA and CDR2 SQIVND (reference sequence). This CDR3 has 14 residues. V was trimmed by 2 bases and J by 1 base, leaving 6 bases between them. The CDR3: CASSIRTSGNTIYF. For the CDR3, the DNA is TGTGCCAGTAGTATAAGGACATCTGGAAACACCATATATTTT.

This clonotype was counted a few times. The rearrangement joins TRBV19 to TRBJ2-1; 8 nucleotides match TRBD2. The length of the CDR3 is 14 residues. V lost 5 bases to trimming and J lost 7 bases; unmatched junction nucleotides: 7. Germline V gene sequence: CDR1 LNHDA, CDR2 SQIVND (reference sequence). The CDR3 is CASSSGGPGNEQFF. The CDR3 region has the DNA TGTGCCAGTAGTTCGGGAGGGCCTGGAAATGAGCAGTTCTTC.

This rearrangement joins TRBV4-3 to TRBJ1-1, with D uncertain. Germline V CDR1 and CDR2: LGHNA, YSLEER. V lost 3 bases, J lost 1 base, and 9 bases lay in between. The CDR3 covers 14 residues. DNA of the CDR3: TGCGCCAGCAGCCATACGGCTCAGAACACTGAAGCTTTCTTT. This sequence encodes CASSHTAQNTEAFF.